Following are 2 T cell receptor beta chains from one sample sequenced in a study of T cell changes during pregnancy in multiple sclerosis. Repertoires were generated with immunoSEQ multiplex PCR, while TCRdb's copy carries only in-frame clones and drops some. The data show tens of thousands of clones, about 91% seen once. Source: peripheral blood, taken after pregnancy. Receptors were obtained from a female donor with multiple sclerosis, enrolled in a pregnancy study.

This chain connects TRBV27 to TRBJ2-1; 8 nucleotides align to TRBD2. Germline V gene lookup returns CDR1 MNHEY and CDR2 SMNVEV (reference sequence). The junction had 13 bases not matched to a gene; V was cut back by 1 base and J by 2 bases. CDR3 size: 19 residues. CDR3 nucleotide sequence: TGTGCCAGCAGTTTATACCCCGTTGAACGGGGGGGGGCCTACAATGAGCAGTTCTTC. It yields the protein CASSLYPVERGGAYNEQFF.

The chain's CDR3 is CASSRLTGSIYEQYF. DNA of the CDR3: TGCGCCAGCAGCCGCCTGACAGGGAGTATTTACGAGCAGTACTTC. The chain combines TRBV4-1 with TRBJ2-7; 7 nucleotides match TRBD1. This CDR3 is built from 15 residues. CDR1 is MGHRA, CDR2 YSYEKL, per germline. V trimming: 4 bases; J trimming: 4 bases; junction bases outside the gene matches: 10.